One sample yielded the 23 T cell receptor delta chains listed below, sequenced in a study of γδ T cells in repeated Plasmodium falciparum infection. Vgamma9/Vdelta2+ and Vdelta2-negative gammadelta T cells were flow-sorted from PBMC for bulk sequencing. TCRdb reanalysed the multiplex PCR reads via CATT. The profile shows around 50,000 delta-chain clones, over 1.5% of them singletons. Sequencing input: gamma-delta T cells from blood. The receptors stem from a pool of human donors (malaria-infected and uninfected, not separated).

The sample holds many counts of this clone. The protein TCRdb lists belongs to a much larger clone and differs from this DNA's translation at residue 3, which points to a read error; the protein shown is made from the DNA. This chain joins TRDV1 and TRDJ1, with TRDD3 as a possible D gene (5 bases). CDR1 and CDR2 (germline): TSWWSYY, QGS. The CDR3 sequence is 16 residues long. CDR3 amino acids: CAHGETRAAYTDKLIF. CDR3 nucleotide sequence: TGTGCTCATGGGGAAACAAGGGCCGCGTACACCGATAAACTCATCTTT.

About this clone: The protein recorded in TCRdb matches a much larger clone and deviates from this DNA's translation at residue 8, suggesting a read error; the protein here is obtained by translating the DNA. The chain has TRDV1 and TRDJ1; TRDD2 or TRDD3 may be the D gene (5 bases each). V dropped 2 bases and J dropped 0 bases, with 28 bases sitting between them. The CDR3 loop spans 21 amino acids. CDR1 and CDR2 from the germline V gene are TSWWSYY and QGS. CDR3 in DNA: TGTGCTCTTGGGGAAGTTTCCTGCGGGGGGCCGTACTCTCTGTACACCGATAAACTCATCTTT. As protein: CALGEVSCGGPYSLYTDKLIF.

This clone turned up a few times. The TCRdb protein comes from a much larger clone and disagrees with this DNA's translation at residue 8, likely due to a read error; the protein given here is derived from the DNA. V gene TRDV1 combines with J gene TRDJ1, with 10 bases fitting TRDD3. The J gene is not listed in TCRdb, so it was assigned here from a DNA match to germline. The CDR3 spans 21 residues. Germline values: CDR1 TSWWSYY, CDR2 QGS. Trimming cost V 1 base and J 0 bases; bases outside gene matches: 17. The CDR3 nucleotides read TGTGCTCTTGGGGAACACCTCACGGGCACTGGGGGATCCCTGTACACCGATAAACTCATCTTT. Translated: CALGEHLTGTGGSLYTDKLIF.

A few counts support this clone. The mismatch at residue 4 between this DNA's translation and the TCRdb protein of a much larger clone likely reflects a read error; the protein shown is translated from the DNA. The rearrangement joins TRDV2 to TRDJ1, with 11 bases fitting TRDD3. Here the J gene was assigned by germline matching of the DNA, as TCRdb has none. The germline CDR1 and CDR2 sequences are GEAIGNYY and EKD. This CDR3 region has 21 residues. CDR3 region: CACNTAEKVGDTRLYTDKLIF. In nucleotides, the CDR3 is TGTGCCTGTAACACCGCGGAGAAGGTGGGGGATACGCGTCTGTACACCGATAAACTCATCTTT.

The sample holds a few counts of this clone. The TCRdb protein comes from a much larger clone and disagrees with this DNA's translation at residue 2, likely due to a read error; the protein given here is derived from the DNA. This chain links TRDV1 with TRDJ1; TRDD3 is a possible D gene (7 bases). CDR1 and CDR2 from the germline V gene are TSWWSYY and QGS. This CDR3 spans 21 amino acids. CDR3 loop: CSLGEPTLLSYGGFHTDKLIF. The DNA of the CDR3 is TGTTCTCTTGGGGAACCGACGCTCCTCTCCTACGGGGGATTCCACACCGATAAACTCATCTTT.

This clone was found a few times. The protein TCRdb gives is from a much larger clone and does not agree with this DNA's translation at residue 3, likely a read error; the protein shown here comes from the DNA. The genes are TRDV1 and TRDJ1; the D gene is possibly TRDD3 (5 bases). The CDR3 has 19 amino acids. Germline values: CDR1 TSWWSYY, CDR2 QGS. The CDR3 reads CAPGLKGREHWWPTHKLIF. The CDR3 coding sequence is TGTGCTCCTGGGCTGAAAGGCCGGGAGCACTGGTGGCCCACCCATAAACTCATCTTT.

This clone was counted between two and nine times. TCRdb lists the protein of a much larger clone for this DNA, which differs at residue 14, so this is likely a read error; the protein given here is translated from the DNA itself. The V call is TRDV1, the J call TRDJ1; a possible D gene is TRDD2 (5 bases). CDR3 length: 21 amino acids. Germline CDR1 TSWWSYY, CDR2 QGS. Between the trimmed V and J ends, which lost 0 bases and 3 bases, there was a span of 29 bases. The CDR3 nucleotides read TGTGCTCTTGGGGAACTAATCAGACCTACGACAAGGAGATGCGGGGCCGATAAACTCATCTTT. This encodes CALGELIRPTTRRCGADKLIF.

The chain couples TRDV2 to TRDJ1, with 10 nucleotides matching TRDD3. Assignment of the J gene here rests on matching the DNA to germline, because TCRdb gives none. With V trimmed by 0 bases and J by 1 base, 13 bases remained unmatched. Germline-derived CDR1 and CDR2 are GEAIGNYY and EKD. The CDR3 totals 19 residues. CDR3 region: CACDTLRKLGDATTDKLIF. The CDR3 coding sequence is TGTGCCTGTGACACCTTGAGGAAACTGGGGGATGCGACCACCGATAAACTCATCTTT.

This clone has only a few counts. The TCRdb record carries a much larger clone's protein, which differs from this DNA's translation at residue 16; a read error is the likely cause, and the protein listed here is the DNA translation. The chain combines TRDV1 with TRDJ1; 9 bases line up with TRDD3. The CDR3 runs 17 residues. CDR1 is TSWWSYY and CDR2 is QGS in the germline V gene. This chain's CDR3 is CALGEPPTIRGYGKLTF. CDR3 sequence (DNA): TGTGCTCTTGGGGAACCGCCTACGATTAGGGGATACGGGAAACTCACCTTT.

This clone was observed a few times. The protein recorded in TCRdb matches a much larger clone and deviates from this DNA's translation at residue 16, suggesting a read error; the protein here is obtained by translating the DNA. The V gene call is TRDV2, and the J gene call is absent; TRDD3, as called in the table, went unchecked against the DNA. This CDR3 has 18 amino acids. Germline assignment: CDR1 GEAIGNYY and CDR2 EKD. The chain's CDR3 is CACDTVLGDTWDTRQVFF. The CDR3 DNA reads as TGTGCCTGTGACACCGTACTGGGGGATACCTGGGACACCCGACAGGTGTTTTTC.

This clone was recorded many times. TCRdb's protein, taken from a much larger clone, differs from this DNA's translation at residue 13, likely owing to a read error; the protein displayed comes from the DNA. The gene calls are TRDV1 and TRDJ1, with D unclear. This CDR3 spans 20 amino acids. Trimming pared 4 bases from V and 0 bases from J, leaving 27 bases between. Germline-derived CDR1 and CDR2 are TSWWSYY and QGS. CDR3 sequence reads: CALGGKRVPPGVVYTDKLIF. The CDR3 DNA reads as TGTGCTCTTGGGGGCAAACGAGTCCCCCCCGGGGTGGTGTACACCGATAAACTCATCTTT.

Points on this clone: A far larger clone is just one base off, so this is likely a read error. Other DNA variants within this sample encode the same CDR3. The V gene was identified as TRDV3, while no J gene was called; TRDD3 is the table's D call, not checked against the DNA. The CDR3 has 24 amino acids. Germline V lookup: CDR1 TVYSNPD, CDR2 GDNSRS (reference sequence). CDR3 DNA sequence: TGTGCCTTACCAATGTCCCCCTCAACTGGGGGATACGCGTATCCAAAAACGTACACCGATAAACTCATCTTC. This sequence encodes CALPMSPSTGGYAYPKTYTDKLIF.

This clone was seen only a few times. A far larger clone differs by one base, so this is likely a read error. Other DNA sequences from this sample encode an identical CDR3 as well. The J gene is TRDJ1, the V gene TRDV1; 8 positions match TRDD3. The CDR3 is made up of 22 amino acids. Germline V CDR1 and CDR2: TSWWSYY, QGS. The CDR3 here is CALGELRLTFWGKTSYTDKLIF. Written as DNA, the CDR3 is TGTGCTCTTGGTGAACTAAGACTGACCTTCTGGGGGAAAACTAGCTACACCGATAAACTCATCTTT.

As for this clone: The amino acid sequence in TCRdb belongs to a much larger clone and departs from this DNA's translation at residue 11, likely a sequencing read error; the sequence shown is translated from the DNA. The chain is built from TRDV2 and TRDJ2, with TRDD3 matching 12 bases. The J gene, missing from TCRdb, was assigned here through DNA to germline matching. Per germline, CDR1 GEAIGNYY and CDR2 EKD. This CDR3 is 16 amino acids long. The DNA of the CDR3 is TGTGCCTGTGACAGACTGGGGGATACTTTGGCAGCACAACTCTTCTTT. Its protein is CACDRLGDTLAAQLFF.

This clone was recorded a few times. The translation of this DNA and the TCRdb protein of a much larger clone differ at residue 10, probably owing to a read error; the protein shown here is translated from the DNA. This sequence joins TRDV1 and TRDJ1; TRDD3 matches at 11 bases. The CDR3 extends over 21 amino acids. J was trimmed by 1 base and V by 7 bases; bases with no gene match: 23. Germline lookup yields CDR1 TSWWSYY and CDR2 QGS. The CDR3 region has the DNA TGTGCTCTTGTTGTTTCCTACGTGGTGTGCTGGGGGATACTACCCACCGATAAACTCATCTTT. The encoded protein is CALVVSYVVCWGILPTDKLIF.

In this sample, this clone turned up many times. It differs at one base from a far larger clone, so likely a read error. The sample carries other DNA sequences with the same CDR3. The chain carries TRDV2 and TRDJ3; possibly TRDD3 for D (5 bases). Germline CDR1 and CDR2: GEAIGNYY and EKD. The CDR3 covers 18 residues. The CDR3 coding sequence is TGTGCCTGTGACACTGCAGGTCAGAGCTCCTGGGACACCCGACAGATGTTCTTC. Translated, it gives CACDTAGQSSWDTRQMFF.

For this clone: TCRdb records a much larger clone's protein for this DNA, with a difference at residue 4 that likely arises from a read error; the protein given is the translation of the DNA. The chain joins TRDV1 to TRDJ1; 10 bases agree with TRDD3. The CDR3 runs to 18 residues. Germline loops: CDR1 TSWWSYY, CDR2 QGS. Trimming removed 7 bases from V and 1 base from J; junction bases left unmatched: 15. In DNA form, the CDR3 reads TGTGCTCTTGAACTCCCTACGGGGGATACGCGCCGCACCGATAAACTCATCTTT. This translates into CALELPTGDTRRTDKLIF.

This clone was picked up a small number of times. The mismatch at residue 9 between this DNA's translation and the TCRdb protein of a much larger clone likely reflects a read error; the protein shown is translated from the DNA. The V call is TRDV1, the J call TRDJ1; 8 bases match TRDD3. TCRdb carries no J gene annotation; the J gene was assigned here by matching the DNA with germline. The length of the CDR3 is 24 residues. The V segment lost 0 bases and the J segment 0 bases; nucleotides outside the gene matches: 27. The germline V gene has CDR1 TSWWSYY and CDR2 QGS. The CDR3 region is CALGELLILPLPRWDTPHTDKLIF. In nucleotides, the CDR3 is TGTGCTCTTGGGGAACTTCTAATTCTTCCGCTGCCACGGTGGGATACGCCCCACACCGATAAACTCATCTTT.

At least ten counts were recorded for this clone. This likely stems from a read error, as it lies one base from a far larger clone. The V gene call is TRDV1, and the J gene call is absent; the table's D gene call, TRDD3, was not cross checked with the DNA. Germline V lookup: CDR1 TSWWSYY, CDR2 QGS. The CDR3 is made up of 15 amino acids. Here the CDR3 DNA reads TGTGCTCTTGGGGAACTAGGAGGGATACGCATTAAGCTCATCTTT. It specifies CALGELGGIRIKLIF.

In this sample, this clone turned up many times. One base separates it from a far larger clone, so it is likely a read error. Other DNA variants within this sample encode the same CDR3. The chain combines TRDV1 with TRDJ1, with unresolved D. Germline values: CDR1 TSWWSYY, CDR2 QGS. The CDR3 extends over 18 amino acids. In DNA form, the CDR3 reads TGTGCTCTTGGGGTCCATCGAGCCCAGGTCGAGTACACAGATAAACTCATCTTT. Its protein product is CALGVHRAQVEYTDKLIF.

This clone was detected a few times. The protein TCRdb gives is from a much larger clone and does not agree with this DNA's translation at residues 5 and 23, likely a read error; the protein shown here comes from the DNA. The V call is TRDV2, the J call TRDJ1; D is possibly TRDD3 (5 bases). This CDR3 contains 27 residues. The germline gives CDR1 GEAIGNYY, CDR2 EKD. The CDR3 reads CACDSSLLRMGSQEDPKPTLYTNKLIF. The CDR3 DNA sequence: TGTGCCTGTGACTCATCTCTCCTGAGAATGGGATCACAGGAGGACCCAAAACCGACTCTCTACACCAATAAACTCATCTTT.

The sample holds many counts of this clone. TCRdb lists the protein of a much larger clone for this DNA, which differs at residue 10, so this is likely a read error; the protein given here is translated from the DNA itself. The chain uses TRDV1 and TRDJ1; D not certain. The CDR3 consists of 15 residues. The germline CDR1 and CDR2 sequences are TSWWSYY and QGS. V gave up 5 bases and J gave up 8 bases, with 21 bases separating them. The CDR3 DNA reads TGTGCTCTTGGGCTTAGCCCCACCGCCGCCGTCAAACTCATCTTT. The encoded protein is CALGLSPTAAVKLIF.

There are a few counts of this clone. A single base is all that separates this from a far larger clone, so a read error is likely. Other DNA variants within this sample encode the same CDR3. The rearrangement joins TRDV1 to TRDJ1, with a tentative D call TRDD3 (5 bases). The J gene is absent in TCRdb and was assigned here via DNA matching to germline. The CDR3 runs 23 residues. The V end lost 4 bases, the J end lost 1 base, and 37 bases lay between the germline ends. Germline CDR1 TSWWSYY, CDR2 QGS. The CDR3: CALGVRRGAAQEAYTVLTDKLIF. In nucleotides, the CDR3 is TGTGCTCTTGGGGTCCGTAGGGGGGCGGCCCAAGAAGCGTATACTGTCCTCACCGATAAACTCATCTTT.